The clone carrying this T cell receptor (beta chain) was seen only a few times. Antigen specificity is unknown. The TCRbeta library incorporated unique molecular identifiers. One entry per CDR3 protein results from TCRdb running MiXCR on the PCR reads. The sample lists over 90,000 distinct CDR3 sequences; 6% to 9% were seen once. The data were obtained in a study of T-cell reconstitution after alpha-beta-depleted transplantation in children. The study's findings and limits: Several hundred rapidly expanded clones from non-depleted graft cells reportedly supplied alpha-beta T cells about two months post-transplant. T-cell numbers and diversity, one year after transplant, stemmed largely from T cells that were newly produced. In some patients, recipient T cells and intrathymic progenitors surviving conditioning explained high day-60 diversity.

This CDR3 contains 14 residues. The germline V gene has CDR1 LGHNA and CDR2 YSLEER. V lost 1 base and J lost 6; bases outside the gene matches: 2. The chain employs TRBV4-3 and TRBJ2-1, with 8 bases matching TRBD2. This clonotype was obtained from a boy aged 2 to 9 with acute lymphoblastic leukemia, due to receive a stem cell transplant. The material was PBMCs, obtained before TCRalphabeta/CD19-depleted stem cell transplant. The CDR3 protein is CASSQALAGNEQFF. Here the CDR3 DNA reads TGCGCCAGCAGCCAAGCTCTAGCGGGCAATGAGCAGTTCTTC.